These 30 T cell receptor beta chains were sequenced from one sample in a study of vaccination and CD4 T cells after COVID-19. The treatment was: approximately nine-day PBMC culture with coronavirus spike peptide pools or control peptides (ViraFEST assay). These receptors have no identified antigens. The Oncomine TCR Beta short-read assay sequenced DNA from cultured CD4+ T cells. MiXCR was run by TCRdb on the PCR reads, yielding one entry per CDR3 protein. The data show more than 12,000 distinct CDR3 sequences, roughly 52% seen once. The material sequenced was CD4+ T cells from blood, cultured in vitro. The receptors were sampled from a human donor who had recovered from COVID-19.

This clonotype was counted a few times. The genes are TRBV10-3 and TRBJ1-6; D not resolved. V was pared by 3 bases and J by 12 bases, with 18 bases between. Germline values: CDR1 ENHRY, CDR2 SYGVKD. The length of the CDR3 is 15 residues. CDR3 in DNA: TGTGCCATCAGTGACAGGCCTCCTTCTTATGGACCCCTCCACTTT. Its translation is CAISDRPPSYGPLHF.

The genes are TRBV2 and TRBJ1-3; D gene ambiguous. V was pared by 4 bases and J by 5 bases, with 6 bases between. Germline V lookup: CDR1 SNHLY, CDR2 FYNNEI. The length of the CDR3 is 12 residues. In DNA form, the CDR3 reads TGTGCCAGCAGTGGAAATCGAAACACCATATATTTT. Residues: CASSGNRNTIYF.

The V gene is TRBV28, the J gene TRBJ2-5, with 8 bases aligning to TRBD2. This CDR3 comprises 17 residues. From germline, CDR1 is MDHEN and CDR2 SYDVKM. V trimming: 1 base; J trimming: 2 bases; junction bases outside the gene matches: 9. CDR3 protein: CASSLSLSGSAQETQYF. The CDR3 bases are TGTGCCAGCAGTTTATCCCTCAGCGGGAGTGCACAAGAGACCCAGTACTTC.

This chain uses TRBV11-3 with TRBJ2-7; D gene uncertain. The CDR3 loop spans 13 amino acids. Germline V lookup: CDR1 SGHNT, CDR2 YENEEA. Trimming stripped 6 bases from V and 2 bases from J, with 11 bases between. The CDR3 DNA reads TGTGCCAGCAGAGGATCCGTGACCTACGAGCAGTACTTC. Its protein product is CASRGSVTYEQYF.

The table lists this clonotype with a few counts. This chain joins TRBV7-2 and TRBJ1-2; D gene unclear. V lost 3 bases and J lost 2, with 10 bases in between. The CDR3 loop spans 14 amino acids. Germline loops: CDR1 SGHTA, CDR2 FQGNSA. The CDR3 loop is CASSFDHVNYGYTF. As DNA, the CDR3 is TGTGCCAGCAGCTTCGACCACGTAAACTATGGCTACACCTTC.

The J gene is TRBJ1-5, the V gene TRBV20-1; D remains unclear. From germline, CDR1 is DFQATT and CDR2 SNEGSKA (reference sequence). CDR3 length equals 13 residues. V gave up 0 bases and J gave up 13 bases, with 16 bases separating them. CDR3 nucleotide sequence: TGCAGTGCTAGAGATCCCAGTACTCTCAGGCAGCATTTT. Its translation is CSARDPSTLRQHF.

This clonotype was picked up a small number of times. The gene calls are TRBV28 and TRBJ1-1; unclear D gene. Per the germline V gene, CDR1 is MDHEN and CDR2 is SYDVKM. The CDR3 has 14 amino acids. V was trimmed by 6 bases and J by 4 bases, leaving 15 bases between them. The CDR3, as DNA: TGTGCCAGCAGCCCTCCCCAGCGCGGCACTGAAGCTTTCTTT. Translating gives CASSPPQRGTEAFF.

The chain recombines TRBV19 with TRBJ2-1; D may be TRBD2 (6 bases). Trimming cost V 6 bases and J 10 bases, with 25 bases left between them. The CDR3 length is 16 residues. CDR1 is LNHDA and CDR2 is SQIVND in the germline V gene (reference sequence). The CDR3 sequence is CASSPPGSGPTREQFF. Written as DNA, the CDR3 is TGTGCCAGTAGCCCGCCGGGTAGCGGCCCTACCCGGGAGCAGTTCTTC.

The gene calls are TRBV7-2 and TRBJ1-1; D gene uncertain. The germline gives CDR1 SGHTA, CDR2 FQGNSA. The CDR3 runs 13 residues. The V gene lost 6 bases and the J gene lost 1 base, with 9 bases spanning the gap. CDR3 bases: TGTGCCAGCAGTAAGGGTACGAACACTGAAGCTTTCTTT. It encodes CASSKGTNTEAFF.

V and J are TRBV28 and TRBJ2-1; D is possibly TRBD1 (6 bases). Trimming took 6 bases from V and 6 from J, leaving 12 bases between them. Germline CDR1 MDHEN, CDR2 SYDVKM. This CDR3 has 13 amino acids. The CDR3, as DNA: TGTGCCAGCAGCCATGGACAGATCAATGAGCAGTTCTTC. This gives the protein CASSHGQINEQFF.

The V call is TRBV2, the J call TRBJ1-5; D gene unclear. V was pared by 1 base and J by 6 bases, with 4 bases between. The CDR3 runs to 12 residues. Germline V lookup: CDR1 SNHLY, CDR2 FYNNEI. The CDR3 sequence: CASSEGFQPQHF. The CDR3 region has the DNA TGTGCCAGCAGTGAAGGGTTTCAGCCCCAGCATTTT.

The chain has TRBV28 and TRBJ2-7; possible D gene TRBD1, 6 bases. The V gene lost 2 bases and the J gene lost 0 bases, with 11 bases spanning the gap. The CDR3 is 15 residues long. The germline CDR1 and CDR2 sequences are MDHEN and SYDVKM. The CDR3 DNA reads TGTGCCAGCAGTTTACCAGACAGGAGCTCCTACGAGCAGTACTTC. As protein: CASSLPDRSSYEQYF. The full variable domain, in which reference TRBV28 and TRBJ2-7 provide the parts outside the CDR3, is DVKVTQSSRYLVKRTGEKVFLECVQDMDHENMFWYRQDPGLGLRLIYFSYDVKMKEKGDIPEGYSVSREKKERFSLILESASTNQTSMYLCASSLPDRSSYEQYFGPGTRLTVT.

The V and J genes are TRBV18 and TRBJ2-7; 9 bases are a match to TRBD2. This CDR3 is built from 16 residues. Germline V gene lookup returns CDR1 KGHSH and CDR2 LQKENI. V shed 4 bases and J 5 bases; nucleotides not matched to a gene: 12. The CDR3 DNA reads TGTGCCAGCTCACTACTACCACACGCGGGAGGGAACGAGCAGTACTTC. Its protein product is CASSLLPHAGGNEQYF.

V and J are TRBV11-3 and TRBJ2-2; D call uncertain. The CDR3 runs to 14 residues. V lost 4 bases and J 0 bases, leaving 6 bases between the germline ends. Per germline, CDR1 SGHNT and CDR2 YENEEA. CDR3 amino acids: CASSSGPNTGELFF. The DNA of the CDR3 is TGTGCCAGCAGCTCTGGACCGAACACCGGGGAGCTGTTTTTT. Full variable domain (rest looked up from reference TRBV11-3 and TRBJ2-2): EAGVVQSPRYKIIEKKQPVAFWCNPISGHNTLYWYLQNLGQGPELLIRYENEEAVDDSQLPKDRFSAERLKGVDSTLKIQPAELGDSAVYLCASSSGPNTGELFFGEGSRLTVL.

This clonotype showed up just a few times. The CDR3 bases are TGTGCCACGCTTAACCAGGGGTTCAACACTGAAGCTTTCTTT. Amino acid sequence: CATLNQGFNTEAFF. The genes are TRBV6-2 or TRBV6-3 and TRBJ1-1, with D possibly being TRBD1 (6 bases). Germline loops: CDR1 MNHEY, CDR2 SVGEGT. The V and J ends lost 10 bases and 2 bases respectively, with 17 bases between them. The CDR3 has 14 residues.

This clonotype showed up just a few times. The CDR3 nucleotides read TGTGCCAGCAAAAGGCAGGGTAGCACAGATACGCAGTATTTT. Its translation: CASKRQGSTDTQYF. The genes are TRBV11-3 and TRBJ2-3; a possible D gene is TRBD1 (5 bases). The germline CDR1 and CDR2 sequences are SGHNT and YENEEA. This CDR3 has 14 residues. V gave up 7 bases and J gave up 0 bases, with 11 bases separating them.

This clonotype was recorded a few times. This rearrangement joins TRBV7-8 to TRBJ1-6, with a weak D call TRBD1 (5 bases). CDR1 is SGHVS and CDR2 is FQNEAQ in the germline V gene. The length of the CDR3 is 15 residues. Between the trimmed V and J ends, which lost 10 bases and 7 bases, there was a span of 20 bases. CDR3 sequence reads: CATTLGDLVNSPLHF. The CDR3 nucleotides are TGTGCCACTACACTAGGGGACCTCGTGAATTCACCCCTCCACTTT.

The V gene is TRBV28, the J gene TRBJ1-3; TRBD1 aligns across 7 bases. The junction had 6 bases not matched to a gene; V was cut back by 6 bases and J by 4 bases. Germline V gene lookup returns CDR1 MDHEN and CDR2 SYDVKM. The CDR3 is 14 residues long. The CDR3 protein is CASRSQGRGNTIYF. The CDR3 DNA reads TGTGCCAGCAGGTCACAGGGGCGCGGAAACACCATATATTTT.

V gene TRBV2 combines with J gene TRBJ2-5; D may be TRBD1 (5 bases). CDR1 is SNHLY and CDR2 is FYNNEI in the germline V gene. The CDR3 covers 13 residues. CDR3 nucleotide sequence: TGTGTCTCCAGGTCAGGGATACAAGAGACCCAGTACTTC. It translates to CVSRSGIQETQYF.

This clonotype was picked up one time. At one boundary the junction diverges from the germline segment, which might be a read error. The CDR3 DNA reads TGTGCCAGCATGCGAGCGTCGCCCTACGAGCAGTGCTTC. This gives the protein CASMRASPYEQCF. The chain joins TRBV2 to TRBJ2-7; D gene uncertain. The germline V gene has CDR1 SNHLY and CDR2 FYNNEI. The CDR3 has 13 residues.

This clonotype was counted only a few times. The chain has TRBV20-1 and TRBJ2-7; 7 nucleotides agree with TRBD1. This CDR3 contains 14 residues. V dropped 5 bases and J dropped 3; count of bases not matched to a gene: 10. CDR1 is DFQATT and CDR2 is SNEGSKA in the germline V gene (reference sequence). As DNA, the CDR3 is TGCAGTGCTTCGGTTGACAGGGCATACTACGAGCAGTACTTC. It codes for CSASVDRAYYEQYF.

The gene calls are TRBV6-4 and TRBJ1-1, with D unclear. The CDR3 extends over 13 amino acids. Germline lookup yields CDR1 MRHNA and CDR2 SNTAGT. The germline V and J ends were trimmed by 0 bases and 1 base, with 3 bases remaining between them. The CDR3 sequence: CASSDSQNTEAFF. The DNA of the CDR3 is TGTGCCAGCAGTGACTCACAGAACACTGAAGCTTTCTTT.

This chain links TRBV12-3 or TRBV12-4 with TRBJ1-1, with 9 positions matching TRBD1. This CDR3 spans 15 amino acids. The V gene end was trimmed by 4 bases and the J gene end by 0 bases; junction bases not matched to a gene: 3. The CDR3 spells CASSWGTGLNTEAFF. The CDR3 DNA follows: TGTGCCAGCAGTTGGGGGACAGGGTTGAACACTGAAGCTTTCTTT.

V usage is TRBV15 and J usage is TRBJ1-2; 7 bases are a match to TRBD1. This CDR3 has 15 residues. Germline V gene sequence: CDR1 LNHNV, CDR2 YYDKDF (reference sequence). The V gene end was trimmed by 1 base and the J gene end by 4 bases; junction bases not matched to a gene: 6. Here the CDR3 DNA reads TGTGCCACCAGCAGAGCTTCAGGGGGTTTCTATGGCTACACCTTC. Its translation is CATSRASGGFYGYTF.

Details on this clonotype: Germline and junction disagree at one end, which may indicate a read error. This chain uses TRBV4-2 with TRBJ2-7; TRBD2 might be the D (5 bases). Germline V lookup: CDR1 LGHNA, CDR2 YNFKEQ. The CDR3 has 16 residues. The CDR3 DNA reads as TGTGCCAGCAGCCAAGACACTAGTTTGGGTGGCTACGAGCAGTACTTT. Its protein is CASSQDTSLGGYEQYF.

This clonotype showed up just a few times. This chain links TRBV10-3 with TRBJ2-2; TRBD1 matches at 8 bases. Unmatched junction bases numbered 7, after V lost 1 base and J lost 6 bases. Germline lookup yields CDR1 ENHRY and CDR2 SYGVKD. The CDR3 is 16 amino acids. The DNA for the CDR3 is TGTGCCATCAGTGAGTTTCCCGGACAGGGTGCCGGGGAGCTGTTTTTT. Translated: CAISEFPGQGAGELFF.

This clonotype was picked up a small number of times. The V call is TRBV15, the J call TRBJ2-7; the D is unclear. CDR1 is LNHNV, CDR2 YYDKDF, per germline (reference sequence). This CDR3 contains 13 residues. With 0 bases removed from V and 0 bases from J, the gap between germline ends came to 3 bases. This CDR3 is CATSRDFSYEQYF. DNA for the CDR3: TGTGCCACCAGCAGAGATTTCTCCTACGAGCAGTACTTC.

This clonotype was detected a few times. The chain links TRBV7-9 to TRBJ1-5; 8 bases match TRBD1. The CDR3 runs 16 residues. CDR1 and CDR2 (germline): SEHNR, FQNEAQ (reference sequence). The J segment lost 3 bases and the V segment lost 5 bases, leaving 9 bases of the junction unmatched. The CDR3 DNA reads as TGTGCCAGCAGCAAGGAGGGACAGGCTTACAATCAGCCCCAGCATTTT. This encodes CASSKEGQAYNQPQHF.

This chain links TRBV20-1 with TRBJ2-1, with TRBD2 identical over 12 bases. This CDR3 has 17 residues. The germline CDR1 and CDR2 sequences are DFQATT and SNEGSKA (reference sequence). Trimming cost V 3 bases and J 5 bases; bases outside gene matches: 11. The CDR3 bases are TGCAGTGCTAGTACACCTTGGCTAGCGGGAGGGAACAATGAGCAGTTCTTC. The encoded protein is CSASTPWLAGGNNEQFF.

This rearrangement joins TRBV27 to TRBJ2-7, with 11 bases lining up with TRBD2. Germline CDR1 is MNHEY and CDR2 is SMNVEV (reference sequence). The V and J ends lost 4 bases and 4 bases, in that order; junction bases with no gene match: 3. The CDR3 totals 14 residues. Written as DNA, the CDR3 is TGTGCCAGCAGTTCTAGCGGGGGGCGGTACGAGCAGTACTTC. Its translation is CASSSSGGRYEQYF.